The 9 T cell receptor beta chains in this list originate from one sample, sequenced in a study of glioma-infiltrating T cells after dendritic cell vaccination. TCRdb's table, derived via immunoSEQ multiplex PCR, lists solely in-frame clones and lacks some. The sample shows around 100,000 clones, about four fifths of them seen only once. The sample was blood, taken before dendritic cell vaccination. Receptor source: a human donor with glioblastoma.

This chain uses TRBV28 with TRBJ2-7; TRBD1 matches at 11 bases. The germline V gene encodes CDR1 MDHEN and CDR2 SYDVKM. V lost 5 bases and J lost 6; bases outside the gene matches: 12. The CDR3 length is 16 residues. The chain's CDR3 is CASSAGTGGNLGEQYF. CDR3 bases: TGTGCCAGCAGTGCGGGGACAGGGGGTAACCTAGGCGAGCAGTACTTC. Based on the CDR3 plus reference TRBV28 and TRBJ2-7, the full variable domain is DVKVTQSSRYLVKRTGEKVFLECVQDMDHENMFWYRQDPGLGLRLIYFSYDVKMKEKGDIPEGYSVSREKKERFSLILESASTNQTSMYLCASSAGTGGNLGEQYFGPGTRLTVT.

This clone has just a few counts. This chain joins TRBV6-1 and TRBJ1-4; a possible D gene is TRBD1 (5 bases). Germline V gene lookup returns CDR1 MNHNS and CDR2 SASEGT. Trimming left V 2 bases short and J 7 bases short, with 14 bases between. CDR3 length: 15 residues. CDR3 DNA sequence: TGTGCCAGCAGTGAAATCGGCAGGGAGGGTGAAAAACTGTTTTTT. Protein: CASSEIGREGEKLFF.

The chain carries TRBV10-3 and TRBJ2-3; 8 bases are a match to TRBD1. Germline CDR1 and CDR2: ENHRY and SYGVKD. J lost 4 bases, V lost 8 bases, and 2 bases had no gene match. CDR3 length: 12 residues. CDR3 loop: CAIGQGSDTQYF. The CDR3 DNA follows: TGTGCCATCGGACAGGGATCAGATACGCAGTATTTT.

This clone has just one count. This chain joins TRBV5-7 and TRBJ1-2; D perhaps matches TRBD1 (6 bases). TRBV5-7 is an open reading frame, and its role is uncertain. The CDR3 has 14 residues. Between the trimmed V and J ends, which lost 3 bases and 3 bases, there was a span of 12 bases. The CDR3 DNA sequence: TGTGCCAGCAGCTCCGACAGGACGCACTATGGCTACACCTTC. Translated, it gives CASSSDRTHYGYTF.

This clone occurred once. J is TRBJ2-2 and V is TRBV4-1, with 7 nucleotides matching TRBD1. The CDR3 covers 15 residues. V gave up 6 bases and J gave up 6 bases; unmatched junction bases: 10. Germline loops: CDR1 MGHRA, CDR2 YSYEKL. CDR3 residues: CASRSTGSQPGELFF. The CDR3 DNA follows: TGCGCCAGCAGGTCGACAGGGTCGCAACCCGGGGAGCTGTTTTTT.

This CDR3 is CASSRGWERNEKLFF. DNA for the CDR3: TGTGCCAGCAGCAGAGGGTGGGAGAGGAATGAAAAACTGTTTTTT. V gene TRBV6-5 combines with J gene TRBJ1-4; no definite D call. The ends were cut back, 6 bases at V and 5 bases at J, with 16 bases in the middle. CDR3 length: 15 residues. CDR1 and CDR2 from the germline V gene are MNHEY and SVGAGI.

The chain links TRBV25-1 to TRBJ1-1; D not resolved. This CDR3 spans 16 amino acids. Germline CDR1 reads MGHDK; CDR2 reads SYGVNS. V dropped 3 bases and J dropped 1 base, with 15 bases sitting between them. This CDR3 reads CASSDPSQVGNTEAFF. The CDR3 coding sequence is TGTGCCAGCAGTGACCCCTCGCAGGTGGGGAACACTGAAGCTTTCTTT.

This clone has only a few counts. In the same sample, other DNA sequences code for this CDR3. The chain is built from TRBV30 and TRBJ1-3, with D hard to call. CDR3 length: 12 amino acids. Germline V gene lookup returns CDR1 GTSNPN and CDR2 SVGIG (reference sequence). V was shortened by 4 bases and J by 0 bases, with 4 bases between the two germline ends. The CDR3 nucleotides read TGTGCCTGGACAGGCTCTGGAAACACCATATATTTT. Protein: CAWTGSGNTIYF. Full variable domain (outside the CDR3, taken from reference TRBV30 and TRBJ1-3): SQTIHQWPATLVQPVGSPLSLECTVEGTSNPNLYWYRQAAGRGLQLLFYSVGIGQISSEVPQNLSASRPQDRQFILSSKKLLLSDSGFYLCAWTGSGNTIYFGEGSWLTVV.

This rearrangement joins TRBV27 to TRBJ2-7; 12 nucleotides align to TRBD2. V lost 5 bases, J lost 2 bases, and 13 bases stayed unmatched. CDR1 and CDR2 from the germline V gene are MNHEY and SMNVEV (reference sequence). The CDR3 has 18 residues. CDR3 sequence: CASSHPYQLAGGTYEQYF. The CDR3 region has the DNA TGTGCCAGCAGTCACCCCTATCAACTAGCGGGGGGCACCTACGAGCAGTACTTC.